This T cell receptor beta chain comes out of a study of CD8 T cells in Susac syndrome. Overall study: At the time their blood was drawn, patients with Susac syndrome were either therapy-naive, on corticosteroids (with some of them also receiving intravenous immunoglobulin), or on intravenous immunoglobulin alone.

About this clonotype: Its antigen is undetermined.

Study outcomes and limitations: The Susac syndrome CD4+ T cell repertoires displayed no clonal expansion.

Germline values: CDR1 DFQATT, CDR2 SNEGSKA (reference sequence). This CDR3 is 11 amino acids long. V lost 8 bases and J 7 bases, leaving 15 bases between the germline ends. FACS was used to enrich TEMRA cells, whereas the CD8+ and CD4+ T cells were obtained by negative isolation. RNA amounts of about 0.5 to 1 ug underwent reverse transcription with random hexamers. TCRdb recomputed calls from the immunoSEQ multiplex PCR reads with MiXCR, one row per CDR3 protein. The profile shows about 140,000 distinct CDR3 sequences, approximately 95% of them singletons. Material for sequencing was CD4+ T cells from PBMCs. The TCR originated in a human donor with Susac syndrome. This sequence joins TRBV20-1 and TRBJ2-7; D could derive from TRBD1 or TRBD2 (5 bases each). CDR3 in DNA: TGCAGTCCCCGTACCTGGGGGGAGCAGTACTTC. It translates to CSPRTWGEQYF.